This TCR beta chain is drawn from a study of molecular identifiers for immune sequencing clone quantification. Trimming shortened V by 3 bases and J by 5 bases, and 7 bases separated the two germline ends. The CDR3 has 12 residues. From germline, CDR1 is SNHLY and CDR2 FYNNEI. Findings of the study overall: Spiked Jurkat TCR RNA from one cell was reportedly detectable among over 800,000 naive cells. Shared barcodes on identical TCR molecules could underestimate the sizes of highly expanded clones.

TCRdb re-analysed the PCR reads in MiXCR, keeping a single row per CDR3 protein. The sample holds hundreds of thousands of distinct CDR3 sequences, roughly 23% seen once. The CD8+CD4-CCR7+CD45RA+ phenotype defined the sorted naive CD8 T cells. This clonotype was picked up a small number of times. No antigen is known for it. Sequencing input: naive CD8+ T cells from blood, with Jurkat cell RNA spiked in. The subset was: FACS-sorted CD8+CD4-CCR7+CD45RA+ naive T cells. The chain couples TRBV2 to TRBJ2-5; D is unclear. This receptor was taken from a human donor in good health. Some libraries in this study had Jurkat cell RNA spiked in. The CDR3 coding sequence is TGTGCCAGCAGTGAGTGGATGGAGACCCAGTACTTC. Translating gives CASSEWMETQYF.